The 21 T cell receptor beta chains listed next were all sequenced from one sample in a study of blood T cells in healthy people across ages. Sample-barcoded 5' priming and a J-beta primer mix drove a second PCR of about 7 to 12 cycles. TCRdb reprocessed the 5' RACE reads with MiXCR, giving one entry per CDR3 protein. In the table there are 540,000 or so distinct CDR3 sequences, 24% of which are singletons. The sample was also linked to a second study, of T cells of mothers and their children.

The sample consisted of blood. These receptors all come from a boy aged 5 to 17 in good health.

This clonotype was counted a few times. The chain carries TRBV12-3 or TRBV12-4 and TRBJ2-2, with 7 nucleotides matching TRBD2. Losses at the gene ends were 1 base for V and 7 bases for J; bases not matched to a gene: 6. The CDR3 length is 15 residues. Here the CDR3 reads CASSLGEGRSGELFF. In DNA form, the CDR3 reads TGTGCCAGCAGTTTAGGGGAGGGCCGTAGCGGGGAGCTGTTTTTT.

The chain joins TRBV3-1 to TRBJ2-5; D is ambiguous. Germline V gene lookup returns CDR1 LGHDT and CDR2 YNNKEL (reference sequence). The CDR3 sequence is 14 residues long. Trimming cost V 2 bases and J 0 bases, with 7 bases left between them. The CDR3 spells CASSQSAYQETQYF. Here the CDR3 DNA reads TGTGCCAGCAGCCAATCAGCGTACCAAGAGACCCAGTACTTC.

This clonotype was counted at least ten times. The chain recombines TRBV29-1 with TRBJ2-4; D is possibly TRBD1 (5 bases). The CDR3 length is 17 residues. V gave up 7 bases and J gave up 0 bases, with 22 bases separating them. Germline CDR1 is SQVTM and CDR2 is ANQGSEA. CDR3: CSATTGRQGLAKNIQYF. The CDR3 nucleotides are TGCAGCGCCACGACGGGCAGGCAGGGTTTAGCCAAAAACATTCAGTACTTC.

The V call is TRBV29-1, the J call TRBJ1-3; D not resolved. The CDR3 totals 13 residues. Germline assignment: CDR1 SQVTM and CDR2 ANQGSEA. Trimming stripped 2 bases from V and 3 bases from J, with 8 bases between. The CDR3 region has the DNA TGCAGCGTTGAATTGGGAAATGGAAACACCATATATTTT. It translates to CSVELGNGNTIYF.

The rearrangement joins TRBV29-1 to TRBJ2-1, with 9 bases that match TRBD2. Unmatched junction bases numbered 8, after V lost 1 base and J lost 4 bases. The CDR3 totals 16 residues. Germline-derived CDR1 and CDR2 are SQVTM and ANQGSEA. The CDR3 loop is CSVEVGLAGNYNEQFF. The CDR3 bases are TGCAGCGTTGAAGTAGGGCTAGCGGGGAATTACAATGAGCAGTTCTTC.

The V call is TRBV5-1, the J call TRBJ1-4; D possibly corresponds to TRBD1 (5 bases). The CDR3 contains 15 residues. Trimming took off 3 bases at V and 8 bases at J, with 17 bases between the two ends. From germline, CDR1 is SGHRS and CDR2 YFSETQ. The CDR3 here is CASSWGRRADEKLFF. CDR3 in DNA: TGCGCCAGCAGCTGGGGACGCCGGGCGGACGAAAAACTGTTTTTT.

The CDR3 DNA reads TGTGCCAGCAGTTCCCAACAGGGGATGAATGAAAAACTGTTTTTT. As protein: CASSSQQGMNEKLFF. The rearrangement joins TRBV4-2 to TRBJ1-4; 7 bases are shared with TRBD1. J was trimmed by 5 bases and V by 6 bases; bases with no gene match: 9. This CDR3 has 15 amino acids. Germline assignment: CDR1 LGHNA and CDR2 YNFKEQ.

In the case of this clonotype: The junction does not match germline at one end; this may be a read error. The gene calls are TRBV7-8 and TRBJ2-1; D uncertain. Germline CDR1 reads SGHVS; CDR2 reads FQNEAQ. The CDR3 is 15 residues long. The CDR3 DNA reads as TGCGCCAGCAGCTTAATGGCCGGCTCCTACAATGAGCAGTTCTTC. It translates to CASSLMAGSYNEQFF.

This clonotype was seen a handful of times. The chain uses TRBV11-2 and TRBJ2-5; 9 bases align to TRBD1. The end of the DNA fits TRBJ2-7 better, so the J call may be wrong. This CDR3 comprises 14 residues. Germline lookup yields CDR1 SGHAT and CDR2 FQNNGV. The CDR3 DNA sequence: TGTGCCAGCAGCCACGGACAGGGGAGCAACGAGCAGTACTTC. Translated, it gives CASSHGQGSNEQYF.

This clonotype was seen only a few times. The chain is built from TRBV5-1 and TRBJ2-1; 8 bases are shared with TRBD2. The V gene's germline CDR1 is SGHRS and CDR2 YFSETQ. The CDR3 totals 15 residues. Unmatched junction bases numbered 7, after V lost 4 bases and J lost 4 bases. The CDR3: CASSLNSGVYNEQFF. In DNA, the CDR3 is TGCGCCAGCAGCCTAAATAGCGGGGTATACAATGAGCAGTTCTTC.

This clonotype turned up a few times. The chain carries TRBV7-2 and TRBJ1-2; the match to TRBD1 covers 7 bases. The V and J ends lost 4 bases and 5 bases, in that order; junction bases with no gene match: 10. The CDR3 runs 15 residues. From germline, CDR1 is SGHTA and CDR2 FQGNSA. Here the CDR3 reads CASSSLAGQMYGYTF. CDR3 nucleotides: TGTGCCAGCAGCTCTCTAGCGGGACAGATGTATGGCTACACCTTC.

The rearrangement uses TRBV28 and TRBJ1-2; a weak D match, TRBD1 (6 bases). Trimming stripped 7 bases from V and 4 bases from J, with 19 bases between. This CDR3 spans 15 amino acids. CDR1 is MDHEN, CDR2 SYDVKM, per germline. The CDR3 sequence: CASTPSGGRSYGYTF. The CDR3 DNA follows: TGTGCCAGCACCCCGTCTGGGGGCCGTTCCTATGGCTACACCTTC.

The chain recombines TRBV20-1 with TRBJ2-2, with D perhaps TRBD1 (5 bases). From germline, CDR1 is DFQATT and CDR2 SNEGSKA (reference sequence). Trimming took off 3 bases at V and 2 bases at J, with 10 bases between the two ends. The CDR3 runs 14 residues. The CDR3 nucleotides are TGCAGTGCTAGGGGGCGGAGCAACACCGGGGAGCTGTTTTTT. It is translated as CSARGRSNTGELFF.

This chain links TRBV3-1 with TRBJ2-1, with 7 bases fitting TRBD2. CDR1 and CDR2 (germline): LGHDT, YNNKEL (reference sequence). The V segment lost 1 base and the J segment 3 bases; nucleotides outside the gene matches: 6. The CDR3 runs to 16 residues. CDR3 sequence: CASSQGLAELYNEQFF. In nucleotides, the CDR3 is TGTGCCAGCAGCCAAGGGCTAGCGGAACTCTACAATGAGCAGTTCTTC.

The DNA for the CDR3 is TGTGCCAGCAGTTATCCTGGTGAAAAACTGTTTTTT. Translated: CASSYPGEKLFF. The chain couples TRBV27 to TRBJ1-4; D gene ambiguous. Germline loops: CDR1 MNHEY, CDR2 SMNVEV (reference sequence). V shed 4 bases and J shed 7 bases, with 7 bases lying between them. The CDR3 consists of 12 residues.

The chain links TRBV20-1 to TRBJ2-7, with 14 bases that match TRBD2. CDR1 and CDR2 (germline): DFQATT, SNEGSKA (reference sequence). CDR3 length: 15 residues. CDR3 protein: CSAGLAGVLSYEQYF. The CDR3 nucleotides read TGCAGCGCGGGACTAGCGGGAGTCCTCTCCTACGAGCAGTACTTC.

This chain connects TRBV20-1 to TRBJ1-5; 7 bases fit TRBD1. J lost 4 bases, V lost 6 bases, and 6 bases had no gene match. CDR1 and CDR2 (germline): DFQATT, SNEGSKA (reference sequence). This CDR3 comprises 13 residues. For the CDR3, the DNA is TGCAGTGCCGAAGAGGACAGGAATCAGCCCCAGCATTTT. It encodes CSAEEDRNQPQHF.

Only a few counts were recorded for this clonotype. The V call is TRBV9, the J call TRBJ1-3; D is unclear. The CDR3 totals 15 residues. From germline, CDR1 is SGDLS and CDR2 YYNGEE. The germline V and J ends were trimmed by 1 base and 0 bases, with 8 bases remaining between them. The CDR3 bases are TGTGCCAGCAGCGTATCTGTCAGCTCTGGAAACACCATATATTTT. Translation: CASSVSVSSGNTIYF.

This clonotype was seen only a few times. V gene TRBV27 combines with J gene TRBJ2-5, with 7 bases matching TRBD1. The V and J ends lost 2 bases and 1 base, in that order; junction bases with no gene match: 10. Germline V gene sequence: CDR1 MNHEY, CDR2 SMNVEV (reference sequence). The CDR3 consists of 17 residues. The CDR3 region is CASSLASAGGRQETQYF. In DNA form, the CDR3 reads TGTGCCAGCAGTTTAGCTTCGGCAGGGGGACGCCAAGAGACCCAGTACTTC.

This clonotype showed up just a few times. The rearrangement joins TRBV20-1 to TRBJ1-4, with a tentative D call TRBD1 (6 bases). Trimming took 3 bases from V and 7 from J, leaving 9 bases between them. Germline lookup yields CDR1 DFQATT and CDR2 SNEGSKA (reference sequence). The CDR3 runs to 12 residues. Written as DNA, the CDR3 is TGCAGTGCTAGCAGGGGAGCTGAAAAACTGTTTTTT. This gives the protein CSASRGAEKLFF.

This clonotype came up a few times. The chain joins TRBV14 to TRBJ2-5; 7 bases align to TRBD2. The CDR3 is 14 amino acids. Germline trimming cut 3 bases from V and 4 bases from J; bases unmatched to any gene: 5. The germline V gene encodes CDR1 SGHDN and CDR2 FVKESK. CDR3 sequence (DNA): TGTGCCAGCAGCCAGGGCAGGGAGGGAGAGACCCAGTACTTC. This gives the protein CASSQGREGETQYF.